One and the same sample provided the 11 T cell receptor beta chains below, sequenced in a study of shared clonotypes between healthy human individuals. Clones were sequenced by immunoSEQ multiplex PCR, and TCRdb holds only the in-frame ones, with some missing. The table lists about 100,000 clones, less than 75% of them singletons. The material sequenced was memory CD8+ T cells sorted from blood. Subset defined: CD45RO+ cells pooled with CCR7-negative TemRA cells. All receptors come from a woman younger than 45 in good health.

A note on this clone: Since a much larger clone is just one base distant, this may be a read error. V and J are TRBV11-2 and TRBJ2-1; TRBD2 is a possible D gene (5 bases). The V gene's germline CDR1 is SGHAT and CDR2 FQNNGV. Trimming pared 3 bases from V and 0 bases from J, leaving 6 bases between. The CDR3 runs 14 residues. CDR3 sequence (DNA): TGTGCCAGCAGCTTGGCGGGCTCCTACAATGAGCAGTTCTTC. Translation: CASSLAGSYNEQFF. Based on the CDR3 plus reference TRBV11-2 and TRBJ2-1, the full variable domain is EAGVAQSPRYKIIEKRQSVAFWCNPISGHATLYWYQQILGQGPKLLIQFQNNGVVDDSQLPKDRFSAERLKGVDSTLKIQPAKLEDSAVYLCASSLAGSYNEQFFGPGTRLTVL.

Points on this clone: A much larger clone differs from this one at a single base, so this may be a read error. The chain employs TRBV19 and TRBJ2-5; TRBD1 matches 10 bases. The V gene's germline CDR1 is LNHDA and CDR2 SQIVND (reference sequence). The V and J ends lost 9 bases and 4 bases, in that order; junction bases with no gene match: 2. The CDR3 spans 12 residues. In DNA, the CDR3 is TGTGCCAGAAGGGACAGGGGAGAGACCCAGTACTTC. This gives the protein CARRDRGETQYF.

The chain is built from TRBV19 and TRBJ1-5; a possible D gene is TRBD1 (5 bases). Germline-derived CDR1 and CDR2 are LNHDA and SQIVND (reference sequence). V lost 4 bases to trimming and J lost 4 bases, with 11 bases between them. CDR3 length equals 14 residues. CDR3 nucleotide sequence: TGTGCCAGTAGTAAACGACAGTATAATCAGCCCCAGCATTTT. Residues: CASSKRQYNQPQHF.

This chain links TRBV28 with TRBJ2-7; D call uncertain. V dropped 5 bases and J dropped 3 bases, with 2 bases sitting between them. From germline, CDR1 is MDHEN and CDR2 SYDVKM. The CDR3 length is 10 residues. CDR3 in amino acids: CASSNYEQYF. DNA of the CDR3: TGTGCCAGCAGTAACTACGAGCAGTACTTC. Looking up the rest from reference TRBV28 and TRBJ2-7 gives the full variable domain: DVKVTQSSRYLVKRTGEKVFLECVQDMDHENMFWYRQDPGLGLRLIYFSYDVKMKEKGDIPEGYSVSREKKERFSLILESASTNQTSMYLCASSNYEQYFGPGTRLTVT.

This clone was picked up many times. The V gene is TRBV14, the J gene TRBJ2-5; D is undetermined. The better agreement between TRBJ2-7 and the DNA end casts doubt on the J call. The V gene's germline CDR1 is SGHDN and CDR2 FVKESK. The CDR3 spans 13 residues. In nucleotides, the CDR3 is TGTGCCAGCAGTCCCGGAACCCTCTACGAGCAGTACTTC. It yields the protein CASSPGTLYEQYF.

In this sample, this clone turned up many times. The chain uses TRBV15 and TRBJ2-5; no clear D gene. V lost 4 bases and J lost 3, with 9 bases in between. The CDR3 is 13 amino acids. Germline V lookup: CDR1 LNHNV, CDR2 YYDKDF (reference sequence). For the CDR3, the DNA is TGTGCCACCAGCATTCTGGGAAAAGAGACCCAGTACTTC. Translated: CATSILGKETQYF.

In its sample, this clone was seen a few times. This chain joins TRBV7-9 and TRBJ2-2; D remains ambiguous. Germline loops: CDR1 SEHNR, CDR2 FQNEAQ (reference sequence). The CDR3 is made up of 16 amino acids. Trimming took 1 base from V and 4 from J, leaving 13 bases between them. This chain's CDR3 is CASSLGSPLVTGELFF. CDR3 nucleotide sequence: TGTGCCAGCAGCTTAGGATCCCCGCTCGTCACCGGGGAGCTGTTTTTT.

The V call is TRBV25-1, the J call TRBJ2-1, with D perhaps matching TRBD1 (6 bases). Trimming stripped 2 bases from V and 0 bases from J, with 14 bases between. Germline CDR1 is MGHDK and CDR2 is SYGVNS. This CDR3 is built from 17 residues. CDR3 coding DNA: TGTGCCAGCAGTGAAGCAGAGGGGGACGGCTCCTACAATGAGCAGTTCTTC. It specifies CASSEAEGDGSYNEQFF.

This rearrangement joins TRBV6-1 to TRBJ1-1; 8 bases fit TRBD1. The CDR3 spans 14 residues. V shed 5 bases and J 1 base; nucleotides not matched to a gene: 3. Germline V gene data show CDR1 as MNHNS and CDR2 as SASEGT. CDR3 DNA sequence: TGTGCCAGCAGTAAGACAGGGGAGAACACTGAAGCTTTCTTT. Protein product: CASSKTGENTEAFF.

This clone was observed at least ten times. The V gene is TRBV6-1, the J gene TRBJ2-1, with TRBD2 identical over 8 bases. Trimming cost V 6 bases and J 8 bases; bases outside gene matches: 12. The CDR3 length is 15 residues. The germline gives CDR1 MNHNS, CDR2 SASEGT. The CDR3 region has the DNA TGTGCCAGCAGCTATACTAGCGGAGGTAGCGATGAGCAGTTCTTC. Encoded protein: CASSYTSGGSDEQFF.

Only one count was recorded for this clone. The chain links TRBV6-4 to TRBJ2-7; tentative D call: TRBD1 (6 bases). Germline CDR1 reads MRHNA; CDR2 reads SNTAGT. CDR3 length equals 14 residues. The V and J ends lost 3 bases and 5 bases respectively, with 14 bases between them. The DNA for the CDR3 is TGTGCCAGCAGTGATACAGGGCCCTTCCACGAGCAGTACTTC. This codes for CASSDTGPFHEQYF.